This T cell receptor (beta chain) comes out of a study of T cells after yellow fever vaccination. This CDR3 comprises 12 residues. V lost 6 bases, J lost 4 bases, and 9 bases lay in between. CDR1 is MGHDK and CDR2 is SYGVNS in the germline V gene. MiXCR was run by TCRdb on the 5' RACE reads, yielding one entry per CDR3 protein. The repertoire holds 300,000 to 400,000 distinct CDR3 sequences, about 12% seen once, with 3.2% in the top ten. The sequence derives from a man between 18 and 35 years old who received the YFV17D yellow fever vaccine. The sample here was CD4+ T cells sorted from PBMCs, taken 15 days after the yellow fever booster vaccination. The genes are TRBV25-1 and TRBJ1-2; D gene uncertain. The CDR3 region is CASSEPGYGYTF. CDR3 sequence (DNA): TGTGCCAGCAGCGAACCTGGCTATGGCTACACCTTC.